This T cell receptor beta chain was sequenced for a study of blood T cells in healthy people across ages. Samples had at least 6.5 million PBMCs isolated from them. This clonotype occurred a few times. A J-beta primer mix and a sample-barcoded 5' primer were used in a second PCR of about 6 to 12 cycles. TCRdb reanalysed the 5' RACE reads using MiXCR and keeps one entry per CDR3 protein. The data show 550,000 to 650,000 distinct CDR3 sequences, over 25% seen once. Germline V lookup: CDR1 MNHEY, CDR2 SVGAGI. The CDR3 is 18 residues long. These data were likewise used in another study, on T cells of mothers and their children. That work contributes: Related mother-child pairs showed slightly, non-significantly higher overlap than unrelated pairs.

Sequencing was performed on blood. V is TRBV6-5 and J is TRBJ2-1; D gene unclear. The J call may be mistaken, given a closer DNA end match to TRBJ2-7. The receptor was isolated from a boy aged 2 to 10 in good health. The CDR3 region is CASSSTGLLWAEAYEQYF. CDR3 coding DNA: TGTGCCAGCAGTTCTACGGGTTTGTTGTGGGCAGAAGCCTACGAGCAGTACTTC.